These 21 T cell receptor beta chains were all obtained from the same sample, sequenced in a study of shared clonotypes between healthy human individuals. Sequencing was performed with immunoSEQ multiplex PCR; in TCRdb, only in-frame clones are kept and a portion is missing. The sample lists 400,000 or so clones, about 96% occurring once. The sequenced sample was memory CD8+ T cells sorted from blood. Subset: CD45RO+ cells pooled with CCR7-negative TemRA cells. The origin of the receptors is a man aged 25 to 40 in good health.

The V gene is TRBV6-5, the J gene TRBJ1-2; perhaps TRBD1 as D (5 bases). This CDR3 has 13 amino acids. The V end lost 9 bases, the J end lost 6 bases, and 17 bases lay between the germline ends. The germline gives CDR1 MNHEY, CDR2 SVGAGI. The CDR3 DNA follows: TGTGCCAGTCAGAGGGGAAGAGGGAATGGCTACACCTTC. It is translated as CASQRGRGNGYTF.

The CDR3 here is CAMTSGSGTTHEQFF. The CDR3 DNA sequence: TGTGCCATGACTAGCGGGAGCGGAACAACCCATGAGCAGTTCTTC. The chain joins TRBV10-3 to TRBJ2-1; TRBD2 matches at 12 bases. The CDR3 is made up of 15 amino acids. Per the germline V gene, CDR1 is ENHRY and CDR2 is SYGVKD. After removal of 9 bases from V and 8 bases from J, the junction contained 11 bases not matched to a gene.

This chain connects TRBV4-2 to TRBJ2-7, with TRBD2 identical over 8 bases. The CDR3 contains 15 residues. CDR1 and CDR2 (germline): LGHNA, YNFKEQ. V trimming: 0 bases; J trimming: 3 bases; junction bases outside the gene matches: 4. The CDR3 loop is CASSQDTSGLYEQYF. CDR3 nucleotide sequence: TGTGCCAGCAGCCAAGATACTAGCGGACTCTACGAGCAGTACTTC.

The V call is TRBV27, the J call TRBJ2-1; 9 bases fit TRBD2. Germline-derived CDR1 and CDR2 are MNHEY and SMNVEV (reference sequence). The CDR3 runs 17 residues. The J segment lost 4 bases and the V segment lost 1 base, leaving 8 bases of the junction unmatched. The DNA for the CDR3 is TGTGCCAGCAGTTTATACCGTGCGGGAGGGATATACAATGAGCAGTTCTTC. Translated: CASSLYRAGGIYNEQFF.

The rearrangement uses TRBV7-8 and TRBJ2-1; 9 nucleotides line up with TRBD2. The ends lost 6 bases at V and 2 bases at J; junction bases unmatched: 5. CDR3 length: 15 residues. Germline V gene data show CDR1 as SGHVS and CDR2 as FQNEAQ. The CDR3 nucleotides read TGTGCCAGCAGTATAGCGGGAGCACCCTACAATGAGCAGTTCTTC. Translating gives CASSIAGAPYNEQFF. Full variable domain (missing parts from reference TRBV7-8 and TRBJ2-1): GAGVSQSPRYKVAKRGQDVALRCDPISGHVSLFWYQQALGQGPEFLTYFQNEAQLDKSGLPSDRFFAERPEGSVSTLKIQRTQQEDSAVYLCASSIAGAPYNEQFFGPGTRLTVL.

As concerns this clone: Compared with germline, one end of the junction differs, possibly owing to a read error. This chain links TRBV7-7 with TRBJ2-3, with 8 bases matching TRBD2. Germline CDR1 is SSHAT and CDR2 is FNYEAQ (reference sequence). The CDR3 consists of 13 residues. The CDR3 here is CASSLAGPDTQYF. CDR3 DNA sequence: TGTGCTAGCAGCTTAGCGGGACCAGATACGCAGTATTTT.

In this sample, this clone turned up once. The V and J genes are TRBV10-3 and TRBJ2-1; 7 bases are a match to TRBD2. Germline V gene sequence: CDR1 ENHRY, CDR2 SYGVKD. This CDR3 is 17 amino acids long. J gave up 0 bases and V 8 bases, and 13 bases lay outside the gene matches. For the CDR3, the DNA is TGTGCCATCGGGGGATCTAGCGGAAAAAGCTCCTACAATGAGCAGTTCTTC. This encodes CAIGGSSGKSSYNEQFF.

This chain links TRBV5-4 with TRBJ2-7, with TRBD2 matching over 7 bases. In germline, CDR1 is SGHNT, CDR2 YYREEE (reference sequence). The CDR3 consists of 13 residues. The ends lost 0 bases at V and 4 bases at J; junction bases unmatched: 1. CDR3 in DNA: TGTGCCAGCAGCTTGGCTAGCGGTTACGAGCAGTACTTC. It is translated as CASSLASGYEQYF.

This clone showed up just a few times. The chain is built from TRBV5-1 and TRBJ2-5; 10 bases are shared with TRBD2. The CDR3 length is 14 residues. J was trimmed by 3 bases and V by 1 base; bases with no gene match: 0. Germline lookup yields CDR1 SGHRS and CDR2 YFSETQ. CDR3 sequence reads: CASSLTSGEETQYF. As DNA, the CDR3 is TGCGCCAGCAGCTTGACTAGCGGGGAAGAGACCCAGTACTTC.

V usage is TRBV27 and J usage is TRBJ1-5; 7 bases align to TRBD1. The J segment lost 3 bases and the V segment lost 5 bases, leaving 7 bases of the junction unmatched. This CDR3 is 15 amino acids long. Germline CDR1 and CDR2: MNHEY and SMNVEV (reference sequence). The CDR3 bases are TGTGCCAGCAGTCCCCGGGACAGATACAATCAGCCCCAGCATTTT. This encodes CASSPRDRYNQPQHF.

V is TRBV2 and J is TRBJ2-2; 15 bases are a match to TRBD2. Germline-derived CDR1 and CDR2 are SNHLY and FYNNEI. The CDR3 runs to 16 residues. V dropped 6 bases and J dropped 4; count of bases not matched to a gene: 3. The CDR3 nucleotides read TGTGCCAGCAGGGGACTAGCGGGAGGTCCCACCGGGGAGCTGTTTTTT. It translates to CASRGLAGGPTGELFF.

With regard to this clone: This sample also contains other DNA sequences that code for the same CDR3. The rearrangement uses TRBV30 and TRBJ2-1; D is unresolved. V was pared by 0 bases and J by 6 bases, with 3 bases between. The CDR3 is 11 amino acids. From germline, CDR1 is GTSNPN and CDR2 SVGIG (reference sequence). The CDR3 loop is CAWSVSNEQFF. The CDR3 coding sequence is TGTGCCTGGAGTGTCTCCAATGAGCAGTTCTTC.

This clone has only one observation. The J gene is TRBJ2-4, the V gene TRBV28; 10 nucleotides agree with TRBD1. Trimming at V came to 1 base and at J to 1 base, leaving 7 bases not matched to a gene. Germline assignment: CDR1 MDHEN and CDR2 SYDVKM. The CDR3 sequence is 18 residues long. CDR3 amino acids: CASSLLTGGNVAKNIQYF. The CDR3, as DNA: TGTGCCAGCAGTTTATTGACAGGGGGCAATGTGGCCAAAAACATTCAGTACTTC.

J is TRBJ1-2 and V is TRBV7-9; D ambiguous. The CDR3 extends over 12 amino acids. From germline, CDR1 is SEHNR and CDR2 FQNEAQ (reference sequence). Trimming took off 5 bases at V and 2 bases at J, with 6 bases between the two ends. In DNA form, the CDR3 reads TGTGCCAGCAGCAATGACAACTATGGCTACACCTTC. Protein: CASSNDNYGYTF. Filled out from reference TRBV7-9 and TRBJ1-2, the complete variable domain reads DTGVSQNPRHKITKRGQNVTFRCDPISEHNRLYWYRQTLGQGPEFLTYFQNEAQLEKSRLLSDRFSAERPKGSFSTLEIQRTEQGDSAMYLCASSNDNYGYTFGSGTRLTVV.

The chain recombines TRBV20-1 with TRBJ2-7; D unresolved. In germline, CDR1 is DFQATT, CDR2 SNEGSKA (reference sequence). The CDR3 runs 11 residues. The V end lost 3 bases, the J end lost 4 bases, and 7 bases lay between the germline ends. The CDR3 region is CSASVRYEQYF. The CDR3, as DNA: TGCAGTGCTAGTGTAAGATACGAGCAGTACTTC.

This chain joins TRBV9 and TRBJ1-1; a possible D gene is TRBD1 (5 bases). This CDR3 comprises 13 residues. V lost 3 bases to trimming and J lost 6 bases, with 12 bases between them. The germline CDR1 and CDR2 sequences are SGDLS and YYNGEE. In nucleotides, the CDR3 is TGTGCCAGCAGCGCGACAGATAGCCCTGAAGCTTTCTTT. This translates into CASSATDSPEAFF. Together with reference TRBV9 and TRBJ1-1, the CDR3 gives the full variable domain: DSGVTQTPKHLITATGQRVTLRCSPRSGDLSVYWYQQSLDQGLQFLIQYYNGEERAKGNILERFSAQQFPDLHSELNLSSLELGDSALYFCASSATDSPEAFFGQGTRLTVV.

The chain couples TRBV4-2 to TRBJ2-1; 11 positions match TRBD2. Trimming took 0 bases from V and 3 from J; bases not matched to a gene: 7. Germline V gives CDR1 LGHNA, CDR2 YNFKEQ. The CDR3 spans 18 residues. CDR3 amino acids: CASSQDSGRGIFYNEQFF. CDR3 coding DNA: TGTGCCAGCAGCCAAGATAGCGGGAGGGGGATCTTCTACAATGAGCAGTTCTTC.

This clone is a singleton in its sample. The genes are TRBV11-2 and TRBJ2-3; D is perhaps TRBD2 (5 bases). Per the germline V gene, CDR1 is SGHAT and CDR2 is FQNNGV. The CDR3 contains 12 residues. V was pared by 3 bases and J by 7 bases, with 8 bases between. CDR3 amino acids: CASSFEGHTQYF. CDR3 DNA: TGTGCCAGCAGCTTTGAGGGCCATACGCAGTATTTT. Filled out from reference TRBV11-2 and TRBJ2-3, the complete variable domain reads EAGVAQSPRYKIIEKRQSVAFWCNPISGHATLYWYQQILGQGPKLLIQFQNNGVVDDSQLPKDRFSAERLKGVDSTLKIQPAKLEDSAVYLCASSFEGHTQYFGPGTRLTVL.

The chain joins TRBV7-2 to TRBJ2-1; D ambiguous. CDR3 length: 14 residues. Germline CDR1 and CDR2: SGHTA and FQGNSA. V lost 0 bases to trimming and J lost 4 bases, with 7 bases between them. CDR3 sequence: CASSLAHSYNEQFF. CDR3 nucleotide sequence: TGTGCCAGCAGCTTAGCTCACTCTTACAATGAGCAGTTCTTC. Together with reference TRBV7-2 and TRBJ2-1, the CDR3 gives the full variable domain: GAGVSQSPSNKVTEKGKDVELRCDPISGHTALYWYRQSLGQGLEFLIYFQGNSAPDKSGLPSDRFSAERTGGSVSTLTIQRTQQEDSAVYLCASSLAHSYNEQFFGPGTRLTVL.

Comments on this clone: Additional DNA sequences in this sample encode the identical CDR3. The chain links TRBV18 to TRBJ2-1; 8 bases are a match to TRBD2. This CDR3 has 15 amino acids. With 1 base clipped from V and 1 base from J, the junction kept 0 bases outside the gene matches. Germline CDR1 is KGHSH and CDR2 is LQKENI. In nucleotides, the CDR3 is TGTGCCAGCTCACCACTAGCGGGATCCTACAATGAGCAGTTCTTC. Amino acids: CASSPLAGSYNEQFF.

The CDR3 DNA reads as TGTGCCTGGAGTAGGGGGACAGGCAATAACTATGGCTACACCTTC. Protein sequence: CAWSRGTGNNYGYTF. The rearrangement links TRBV30 to TRBJ1-2; 8 positions match TRBD1. The germline gives CDR1 GTSNPN, CDR2 SVGIG (reference sequence). The trim removed 2 bases at V and 1 base at J, leaving 6 bases unmatched. This CDR3 comprises 15 residues.